The entry that follows covers one TCR beta chain sequence. Measured with immunoSEQ multiplex PCR; TCRdb has only the in-frame clones, and not every one. The table lists some 300,000 clones, around 92% of them singletons, with less than 3.5% in the top ten. This CDR3 region has 14 residues. V was shortened by 0 bases and J by 6 bases, with 11 bases between the two germline ends. The V gene's germline CDR1 is KGHSH and CDR2 LQKENI. These data belong to a study of blood T cell repertoires in COVID-19. All enrollees were about 18 to 95 years old and from some 24 US areas. Which cohort a participant joined came from the clinical history participants gave.

The sequence was collected from a woman in her forties or fifties who had been exposed to COVID-19. The sample consisted of PBMCs or T cells enriched from blood (not recorded which). This chain links TRBV18 with TRBJ1-1; unclear D gene. The CDR3 DNA sequence: TGTGCCAGCTCACCACCGTCGGTTAACGCTGAAGCTTTCTTT. Translation: CASSPPSVNAEAFF.